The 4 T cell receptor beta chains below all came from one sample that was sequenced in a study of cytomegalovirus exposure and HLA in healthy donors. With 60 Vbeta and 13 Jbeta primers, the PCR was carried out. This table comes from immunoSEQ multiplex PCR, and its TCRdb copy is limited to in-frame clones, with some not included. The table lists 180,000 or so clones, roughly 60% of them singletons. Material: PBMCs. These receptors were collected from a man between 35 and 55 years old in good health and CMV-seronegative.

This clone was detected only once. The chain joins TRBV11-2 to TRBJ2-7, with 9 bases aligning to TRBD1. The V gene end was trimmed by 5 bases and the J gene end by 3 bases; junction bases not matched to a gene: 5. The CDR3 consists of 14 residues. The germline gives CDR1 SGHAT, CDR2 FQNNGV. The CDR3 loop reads CASSAGTGNYEQYF. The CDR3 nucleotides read TGTGCCAGCAGCGCAGGGACAGGGAACTACGAGCAGTACTTC.

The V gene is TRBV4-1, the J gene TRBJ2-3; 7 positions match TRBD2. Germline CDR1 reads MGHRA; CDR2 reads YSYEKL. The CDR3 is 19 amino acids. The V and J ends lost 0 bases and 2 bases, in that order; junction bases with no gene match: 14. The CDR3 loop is CASSQDLSGRVHVTDTQYF. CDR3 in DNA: TGCGCCAGCAGCCAAGACCTTAGCGGGCGCGTCCATGTCACAGATACGCAGTATTTT.

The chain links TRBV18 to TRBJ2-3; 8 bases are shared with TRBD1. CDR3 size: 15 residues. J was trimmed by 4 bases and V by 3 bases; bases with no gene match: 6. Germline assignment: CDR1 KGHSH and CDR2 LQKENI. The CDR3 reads CASSPDIQGADTQYF. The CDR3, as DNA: TGTGCCAGCTCACCGGACATACAGGGGGCAGATACGCAGTATTTT.

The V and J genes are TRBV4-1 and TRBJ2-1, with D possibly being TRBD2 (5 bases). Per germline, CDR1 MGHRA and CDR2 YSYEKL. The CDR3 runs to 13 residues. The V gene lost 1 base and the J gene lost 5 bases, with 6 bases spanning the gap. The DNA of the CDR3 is TGCGCCAGCAGCCAAGGGGAGCACAATGAGCAGTTCTTC. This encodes CASSQGEHNEQFF.